This TCR beta chain was recovered during a study of cytomegalovirus exposure and HLA in healthy donors. Findings and caveats of the study: Reports described diagnosis of cytomegalovirus status by the classifier as highly specific and sensitive. Subsequent analysis of the approximately 110 validation repertoires found a tendency for first-cohort TCR clusters to co-occur. Most TCRs appeared rarely, but some public TCRs recurred in many donors.

A remark on this clone: Its antigen remains unidentified.

Among the 100 to 150 subjects of the validation cohort, separate from the approximately 670-subject first cohort, were the donors. Data came from immunoSEQ multiplex PCR; TCRdb stores just in-frame clones and leaves some out. The table shows 200,000 or so clones, with more than 75% occurring only once. This receptor was obtained from a man between 18 and 35 years old in good health and CMV-seropositive. The sample consisted of PBMCs.

The CDR3 region is CASSFRSAKNIQYF. DNA for the CDR3: TGTGCCAGCAGCTTTCGGTCAGCCAAAAACATTCAGTACTTC. The J gene is TRBJ2-4, the V gene TRBV7-2; no clear D. This CDR3 comprises 14 residues. Trimming cost V 3 bases and J 0 bases, with 6 bases left between them. The germline CDR1 and CDR2 sequences are SGHTA and FQGNSA.